This is a list of T cell receptor beta chains from one sample in a study of blood T cell repertoires in COVID-19. Only in-frame clones appear in the TCRdb table, and some are missing; sequencing was by immunoSEQ multiplex PCR. The sample yields some 180,000 clones, 85% to 90% seen once. Sequencing input: PBMCs or T cells enriched from blood (not recorded which). The receptors originated from a man aged 35-49 years who had recovered from COVID-19. Both conserved end residues are part of each CDR3. The D gene is left open where the match is weak. Expanded clones are given a class, and other clones once, few, many or no size at all.

J	size	D	V	DNA	CDR3
TRBJ1-1	-	TRBD1	TRBV24-1	TGTGCCACCAGTGATGCAACAGGGGGGAACACTGAAGCTTTCTTT	CATSDATGGNTEAFF
TRBJ1-5	few	-	TRBV28	TGTGCCAGCAGTATGAGGACAGAGACGATTTATAGCAATCAGCCCCAGCATTTT	CASSMRTETIYSNQPQHF
TRBJ1-5	-	TRBD1	TRBV7-2	TGTGCCAGCAGCTTAGACAGGGGCAGTCAGCCCCAGCATTTT	CASSLDRGSQPQHF
TRBJ2-1	-	-	TRBV10-3	TGTGCGAGCAGGGAGGCCTCGGATGAGCAGTTCTTC	CASREASDEQFF
TRBJ1-4	-	TRBD1	TRBV11-2	TGTGCCAGCAGCCCCGGACAGGGGGGGATTAATGAAAAACTGTTTTTT	CASSPGQGGINEKLFF
TRBJ2-1	-	-	TRBV9	TGTGCCAGCAGCGTAGAAGTTGGAGCAGGGGCCTACAATGAGCAGTTCTTC	CASSVEVGAGAYNEQFF
TRBJ2-1	-	-	TRBV7-2	TGTGCCAGCAGCTTATGGGGGCCCTCCTACAATGAGCAGTTCTTC	CASSLWGPSYNEQFF
TRBJ1-3	-	TRBD1	TRBV4-2	TGTGCCAGCAGCCAAGATACTTTAGGACAGGGTTTCGGAAACACCATATATTTT	CASSQDTLGQGFGNTIYF
TRBJ1-6	-	TRBD1	TRBV27	TGTGCCAGCAGTTTCGGGACAGGGGTCTCACCCCTCCACTTT	CASSFGTGVSPLHF
TRBJ2-5	-	TRBD2	TRBV5-1	TGCGCCAGCACCCCCAGCGGGGGGGAAGAGACCCAGTACTTC	CASTPSGGEETQYF
TRBJ1-2	-	TRBD1	TRBV5-6	TGTGCCAGCAGCCCAGGGACAGGGGATGGCTACACCTTC	CASSPGTGDGYTF
TRBJ2-5	-	TRBD1	TRBV5-4	TGTGCCAGCAGTCAGAAGGACAGGTTCGAAGAGACCCAGTACTTC	CASSQKDRFEETQYF
TRBJ1-6	few	-	TRBV11-2	TGTGCCAGCAGCTTAGGGAGTGAGGGTTCACCCCTCCACTTT	CASSLGSEGSPLHF
TRBJ1-1	-	-	TRBV28	TGTGCCAGCAGTTTACGGGCAGGGAAAATTATGAACACTGAAGCTTTCTTT	CASSLRAGKIMNTEAFF
TRBJ2-1	once	TRBD1	TRBV27	TGTGCCAGCGCACGGACCCCGACAGGGGATGAGCAGTTCTTC	CASARTPTGDEQFF
TRBJ2-1	-	-	TRBV9	TGTGCCAGCAGTTTCCCCTTGGGGGCTACTGAATATAATGAGCAGTTCTTC	CASSFPLGATEYNEQFF
TRBJ1-1	-	-	TRBV7-2	TGTGCCAGCAGCCTTACAGGGCTCACTGAAGCTTTCTTT	CASSLTGLTEAFF
TRBJ1-4	-	TRBD1	TRBV6-4	TGTGCCAGCAGTGACTCGTCGGGACAGAGGTTT	CASSDSSGQRF
TRBJ2-1	once	TRBD1	TRBV28	TGTGCCAGCAGGATATTAACAGGGGCCAATGAGCAGTTCTTC	CASRILTGANEQFF
TRBJ2-2	few	TRBD1	TRBV7-9	TGTGCCGCAAAAGGGGGCGCGAACACCGGGGAGCTGTTTTTT	CAAKGGANTGELFF
TRBJ2-1	few	-	TRBV9	TGTGCCAGCAGCGTAGGTGAGCGCACCAATGAGCAGTTCTTC	CASSVGERTNEQFF
TRBJ1-2	-	-	TRBV10-1	TGCGCCAGCAGTGACAGGGGTAGCTATGGCTACACCTTC	CASSDRGSYGYTF
TRBJ1-6	-	-	TRBV6-5	TGTGCCAGCAGTCCCCAGGACATCCCAGGGGTTCCCCTCCACTTT	CASSPQDIPGVPLHF
TRBJ1-5	-	TRBD1	TRBV5-8	TGTGCCAGCAGCGACAGGGACTCGGGCAATCAGCCCCAGCATTTT	CASSDRDSGNQPQHF
TRBJ1-1	-	TRBD1	TRBV5-6	TGTGCCAGCAGCTTGGGGAGGACAGGGGGAGGGTCGAACACTGAAGCTTTCTTT	CASSLGRTGGGSNTEAFF
TRBJ1-6	-	-	TRBV27	TGTGCCAGCAGTGCGCCCGGGACTTATAATTCACCCCTCCACTTT	CASSAPGTYNSPLHF
TRBJ1-4	-	-	TRBV15	TGTGCCACCAGGACGCAGGGAAGTCGTAATGAAAAACTGTTTTTT	CATRTQGSRNEKLFF
TRBJ1-1	-	-	TRBV6-5	TGTGCCAGCAGTCGGCGGGACACTGAAGCTTTCTTT	CASSRRDTEAFF
TRBJ1-2	-	-	TRBV12-3/TRBV12-4	TGTGCCAGCAGTTTTTCCGGGGACTATGGCTACACCTTC	CASSFSGDYGYTF
TRBJ1-1	-	-	TRBV30	TGTGCCTGGAGTATTTCAGGGAACACTGAAGCTTTCTTT	CAWSISGNTEAFF
TRBJ1-2	-	-	TRBV16	TGTGCCAGCAGCCAATCCCCGGACTATGGCTACACCTTC	CASSQSPDYGYTF
TRBJ1-5	-	-	TRBV27	TGTGCCAGCAGTCTTACTGAAAATCAGCCCCAGCATTTT	CASSLTENQPQHF
TRBJ1-2	few	-	TRBV27	TGTGCCACCCGTAGTAAACAGGGCGACTATGGCTACACCTTC	CATRSKQGDYGYTF
TRBJ2-3	-	TRBD2	TRBV19	TGTGCCAGTAGTATGCTAGCGGGAGAGGCGGATACGCAGTATTTT	CASSMLAGEADTQYF
TRBJ1-5	-	TRBD1	TRBV19	TGTGCCAGCGGACTGTCGGGCAGGGGGGGCAATCAGCCCCAGCATTTT	CASGLSGRGGNQPQHF
TRBJ2-7	-	TRBD1	TRBV28	TGTGCCAGCAGTTTAGGACAGGGGGCCTACGAGCAGTACTTC	CASSLGQGAYEQYF
TRBJ2-7	-	-	TRBV7-6	TGTGCCAGCAGCTTCGACAGCCTGAAGGGCGAGCAGTACTTC	CASSFDSLKGEQYF
TRBJ1-2	-	TRBD1	TRBV4-1	TGCGCCAGCAGCCAGGCCGGGACAGGGAGCGATGGCTACACCTTC	CASSQAGTGSDGYTF
TRBJ1-6	once	-	TRBV19	TGTGCCAGTAGTATAGCCGCGGAGGATTCACCCCTCCACTTT	CASSIAAEDSPLHF
TRBJ1-1	-	-	TRBV28	TGTGCCAGCAGTTCGAATCAGGGTCTGACTGAAGCTTTCTTT	CASSSNQGLTEAFF
TRBJ1-5	-	-	TRBV29-1	TGCAGCGTTGAGGGCCAGCCCCAGCATTTT	CSVEGQPQHF
TRBJ1-5	-	-	TRBV3-1/TRBV3-2	TGTGCCAGCAGCCAGGGAGGGGCCCAGCCCCAGCATTTT	CASSQGGAQPQHF
TRBJ2-1	-	-	TRBV5-1	TGCGCCAGCAGCGCCGAGGCGGGTGAGCAGTTCTTC	CASSAEAGEQFF
TRBJ2-5	-	-	TRBV7-3	TGTGCCAGCAGCTTACGAGGGATGGAGACCCAGTACTTC	CASSLRGMETQYF
TRBJ2-7	-	-	TRBV6-5	TGTGCCAGCAGTTCGACAGGCCCCTACGAGCAGTACTTC	CASSSTGPYEQYF
TRBJ1-2	-	-	TRBV19	TGTGCCAGTATAGGAGGTTTCGGTGGCTACACCTTC	CASIGGFGGYTF
TRBJ1-2	-	-	TRBV12-3/TRBV12-4	TGTGCCAGCAGAGCGACAGAATCCTATGGCTACACCTTC	CASRATESYGYTF
TRBJ2-1	once	TRBD2	TRBV28	TGTGCCAGCAGTTCGTTAGCGGGACCGTACAATGAGCAGTTCTTC	CASSSLAGPYNEQFF
TRBJ1-6	-	TRBD1	TRBV19	TGTGCCAGTACAGGGGGTTATAATTCACCCCTCCACTTT	CASTGGYNSPLHF
TRBJ1-2	-	-	TRBV28	TGTGCCAGCAGTTTACTACGGCTACAGGGAGGCTACACCTTC	CASSLLRLQGGYTF